Listed below are T cell receptor beta chains from one sample, sequenced in a study of OX40 agonist ivuxolimab in advanced cancers. The repertoire was sequenced with immunoSEQ multiplex PCR; TCRdb's copy has only in-frame clones and lacks some. The repertoire has 100,000 to 120,000 clones, 89% of them found once; the top ten carry about 0.3%. This specimen consisted of CD4+ or CD8+ T cells sorted from blood, obtained in a trial of the OX40 agonist ivuxolimab. These receptors all come from an adult with an advanced solid tumor such as melanoma, head and neck, liver or kidney cancer. Each CDR3 is given with its conserved first and last residue. The D gene is left open where the match is weak. A clone size is listed for some rows: how often the clone was seen (once, few, many), or a class if it is expanded.

TRBV29-1	.	.	TRBJ1-1	TGCAGCGCCTGGGACGGGCCCGGCACTGAAGCTTTCTTT	CSAWDGPGTEAFF
TRBV19	.	TRBD1	TRBJ1-6	TGTGCCAGTAGTATAGGCCCCACAGGGGACGGACCCCTCCACTTT	CASSIGPTGDGPLHF
TRBV30	.	.	TRBJ2-7	TGTGCCTGGAGATTACCGGCGGTCCACGAGCAGTACTTC	CAWRLPAVHEQYF
TRBV7-3	once	.	TRBJ2-3	TGTGCCAGCAGCTTAACGCTAGCTACCACAGATACGCAGTATTTT	CASSLTLATTDTQYF
TRBV5-6	.	.	TRBJ2-7	TGTGCCAGCAGCTTACGCGTCTACGAGCAGTACTTC	CASSLRVYEQYF
TRBV6-6	.	.	TRBJ1-2	TGTGCCAGCAGCCGCCCTGAGGGGGTGGATGGCTACACCTTC	CASSRPEGVDGYTF
TRBV7-9	.	.	TRBJ1-2	TGTGCCAGCAGCTTAGGACAGATAGCTAACTATGGCTACACCTTC	CASSLGQIANYGYTF
TRBV9	.	.	TRBJ2-5	TGTGCCAGCAGCGAGGGGGGACAAGAAGAAGAGACCCAGTACTTC	CASSEGGQEEETQYF
TRBV25-1	.	.	TRBJ1-4	TGTGCCAGCAGTTCCCTCGGCGAAAAACTGTTTTTT	CASSSLGEKLFF
TRBV28	.	TRBD2	TRBJ2-3	TGTGCCAGCAGTTTTTATGGCGGGAGGGCGAAAGATACGCAGTATTTT	CASSFYGGRAKDTQYF
TRBV6-6	.	.	TRBJ1-1	TGTGCCAGCAGTTTGGGGGGCCCGAGGACTGAAGCTTTCTTT	CASSLGGPRTEAFF
TRBV4-2	.	.	TRBJ2-1	TGTGCCAGCAGCCAAGAAAGCTGGGATGAGCAGTTCTTC	CASSQESWDEQFF
TRBV6-6	.	TRBD1	TRBJ2-3	TGTGCCAGCAGTTACGTGACAGGGGGCCTAGATACGCAGTATTTT	CASSYVTGGLDTQYF
TRBV14	.	TRBD2	TRBJ2-1	TGTGCCAGCCCGGCGGGGGGAAATGAGCAGTTCTTC	CASPAGGNEQFF
TRBV5-1	.	.	TRBJ1-4	TGCGCCAGCAGCCCGGGGGGGACGGAAAAACTGTTTTTT	CASSPGGTEKLFF
TRBV6-6	.	.	TRBJ2-5	TGTGCCAGCAGCATGGAGACCCAGTACTTC	CASSMETQYF
TRBV19	.	TRBD1	TRBJ1-2	TGTGCCAGTAGGACTACAGGGGGCGGGAACTATGGCTACACCTTC	CASRTTGGGNYGYTF
TRBV15	.	.	TRBJ2-3	TGTGCCACCAGCAGAGTTACAGATACGCAGTATTTT	CATSRVTDTQYF
TRBV4-3	.	.	TRBJ1-5	TGCGCCAGCAGCCAATCCCACAGGGATCAGCCCCAGCATTTT	CASSQSHRDQPQHF
TRBV18	.	.	TRBJ1-1	TGTGCCAGCTCACCAGAGACGGAGAACACTGAAGCTTTCTTT	CASSPETENTEAFF
TRBV28	.	.	TRBJ1-5	TGTGCCAGCAGTTTAGGGACCGGCCGTTATAGCAATCAGCCCCAGCATTTT	CASSLGTGRYSNQPQHF
TRBV30	.	.	TRBJ1-2	TGTGCCGCCTCAAACCTGACTCCTGGGTCCTTTTATGGCTACACCTTC	CAASNLTPGSFYGYTF
TRBV6-5	few	.	TRBJ2-3	TGTGCCAGCAGTTCATCCGGGACGCAACAGCAGTATTTT	CASSSSGTQQQYF
TRBV11-2	.	.	TRBJ2-7	TGTGCCAGCAGCTTCGGCATCCTAAGGGAGCAGTACTTC	CASSFGILREQYF
TRBV6-6	.	TRBD1	TRBJ1-1	TGTGCCACTACGCGAACAGGGGACCCTGAAGCTTTCTTT	CATTRTGDPEAFF
TRBV7-2	.	.	TRBJ1-2	TGTGCCAGCAGCATTGACAGAGCCTCCCTTCGTGGCTACACCTTC	CASSIDRASLRGYTF
TRBV28	.	TRBD1	TRBJ2-1	TGTGCCAGCACCCGGGACAGGGGTTACAATGAGCAGTTCTTC	CASTRDRGYNEQFF
TRBV28	.	TRBD2	TRBJ2-1	TGTGCCAGCAGTTTCATAGCGGGAGGGCCGTACAATGAGCAGTTCTTC	CASSFIAGGPYNEQFF
TRBV6-6	.	TRBD2	TRBJ2-7	TGTGCCAGCAGTAAACTAGCGGGGGGCACCTACGAGCAGTACTTC	CASSKLAGGTYEQYF
TRBV7-2	.	.	TRBJ2-7	TGTGCCAGCAGCTCTGGGTCAGGGGCGGACTACGAGCAGTACTTC	CASSSGSGADYEQYF
TRBV6-6	.	TRBD1	TRBJ2-7	TGTGCCAGCAGTTACTCCGACAGGGGGCAGGCCTACGAGCAGTACTTC	CASSYSDRGQAYEQYF
TRBV19	.	TRBD1	TRBJ2-3	TGTGCCAGTAGTACTAACAGGGGGGACCAGACAGATACGCAGTATTTT	CASSTNRGDQTDTQYF
TRBV30	.	.	TRBJ1-1	TGTGCCTGGAGCCCCGTGGACACTGAAGCTTTCTTT	CAWSPVDTEAFF
TRBV7-9	.	TRBD1	TRBJ2-7	TGTGCCAGCAGCTTATATGGGACAGGGGGTGCCTACGAGCAGTACTTC	CASSLYGTGGAYEQYF
TRBV6-6	.	.	TRBJ2-7	TGTGCCAGCAGTTACCCAGGGCAGGGGGGCGAGCAGTACTTC	CASSYPGQGGEQYF
TRBV5-6	.	TRBD1	TRBJ1-1	TGTGCCAGCAGCCTTCAAGACAGGGATATGAACACTGAAGCTTTCTTT	CASSLQDRDMNTEAFF
TRBV18	.	TRBD2	TRBJ2-7	TGTGCCAGCTCCGCGGGGGGATCCAGCTCCTACGAGCAGTACTTC	CASSAGGSSSYEQYF
TRBV5-5	.	.	TRBJ2-7	TGTGCCAGCAGCACGCAGGGGGAGGCCTACGAGCAGTACTTC	CASSTQGEAYEQYF
TRBV4-3	once	TRBD2	TRBJ2-7	TGCGCCAGCAGCCAAGATCCTCTAGCGGGAAGCGAGCAGTACTTC	CASSQDPLAGSEQYF
TRBV6-6	.	.	TRBJ2-5	TGTGCCAGCAGGGACTGGCACCAAGAGACCCAGTACTTC	CASRDWHQETQYF
TRBV4-1	.	TRBD2	TRBJ2-7	TGCGCCAGCAGCCAGGAGCGGGACGTCTCCTACGAGCAGTACTTC	CASSQERDVSYEQYF
TRBV5-6	.	.	TRBJ2-7	TGTGCCAGCAGCTTGTGGCCAGGGAGGCACGAGCAGTACTTC	CASSLWPGRHEQYF
TRBV7-2	.	TRBD1	TRBJ2-1	TGTGCCAGCAGCCCCCGGGACAGGGAGAATGAGCAGTTCTTC	CASSPRDRENEQFF
TRBV18	once	.	TRBJ1-4	TGTGCCAGCTCACCACTTCCGGGATTAAAAGAGGAAGGACTGTTTTTT	CASSPLPGLKEEGLFF
TRBV6-6	.	.	TRBJ1-5	TGTGCCAGCTGGCATTCGGGGCAAAGCCAGCCCCAGCATTTT	CASWHSGQSQPQHF
TRBV30	.	TRBD1	TRBJ2-5	TGTGCCTGGAGTGTCGGTAGGGGGCTCGGGACCCAGTACTTC	CAWSVGRGLGTQYF
TRBV30	.	.	TRBJ2-6	TGTGCCTGGACAACGTCTGGGGCCAACGTCCTGACTTTC	CAWTTSGANVLTF
TRBV6-6	.	.	TRBJ1-4	TGTGCCAGCACCCCGCGCGCCGGCAGGGATGAAAAACTGTTTTTT	CASTPRAGRDEKLFF